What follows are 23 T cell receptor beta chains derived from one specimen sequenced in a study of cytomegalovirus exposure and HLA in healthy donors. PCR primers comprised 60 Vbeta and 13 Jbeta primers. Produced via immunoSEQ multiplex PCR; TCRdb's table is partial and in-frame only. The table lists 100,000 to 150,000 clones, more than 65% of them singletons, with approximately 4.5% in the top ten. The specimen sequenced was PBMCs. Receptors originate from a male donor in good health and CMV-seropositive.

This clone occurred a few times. CDR3 DNA sequence: TGCGCCAGCAGCATATCTAGCGTAAACACAGATACGCAGTATTTT. This codes for CASSISSVNTDTQYF. The chain employs TRBV5-1 and TRBJ2-3; possibly TRBD2 for D (6 bases). CDR3 size: 15 residues. Trimming stripped 4 bases from V and 2 bases from J, with 14 bases between. Per germline, CDR1 SGHRS and CDR2 YFSETQ.

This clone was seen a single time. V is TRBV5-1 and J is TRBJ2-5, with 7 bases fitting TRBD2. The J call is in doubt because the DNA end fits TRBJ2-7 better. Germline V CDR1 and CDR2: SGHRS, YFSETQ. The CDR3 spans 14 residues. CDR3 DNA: TGCGCCAGCAGCTGGACGGGGGGTGAGGACGAGCAGTACTTC. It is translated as CASSWTGGEDEQYF.

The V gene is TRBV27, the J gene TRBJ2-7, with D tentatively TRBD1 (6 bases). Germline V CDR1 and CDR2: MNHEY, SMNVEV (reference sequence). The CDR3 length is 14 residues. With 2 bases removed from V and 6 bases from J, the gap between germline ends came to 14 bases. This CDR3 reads CASSLGGAFSEQYF. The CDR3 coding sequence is TGTGCCAGCAGTTTAGGGGGCGCTTTTTCCGAGCAGTACTTC.

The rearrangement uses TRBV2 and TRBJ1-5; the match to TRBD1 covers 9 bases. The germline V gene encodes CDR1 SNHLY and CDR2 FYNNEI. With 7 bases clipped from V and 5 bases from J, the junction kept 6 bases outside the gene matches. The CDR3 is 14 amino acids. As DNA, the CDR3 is TGTGCCAGCAACCAGGGGACAGGGTATCAGCCCCAGCATTTT. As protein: CASNQGTGYQPQHF.

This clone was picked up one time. The CDR3 DNA is TGTGCCAGCAGTCGCCGCGGGACGGACTATGGCTACACCTTC. Translated: CASSRRGTDYGYTF. The chain joins TRBV27 to TRBJ1-2; possible D gene TRBD1, 5 bases. The germline V and J ends were trimmed by 5 bases and 3 bases, with 13 bases remaining between them. Germline V gives CDR1 MNHEY, CDR2 SMNVEV (reference sequence). The CDR3 is 14 residues long.

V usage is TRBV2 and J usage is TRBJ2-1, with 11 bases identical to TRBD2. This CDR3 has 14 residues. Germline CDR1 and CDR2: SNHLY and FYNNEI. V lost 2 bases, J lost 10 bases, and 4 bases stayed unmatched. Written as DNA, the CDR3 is TGTGCCAGCAGTGAACTGACTAGCGGGGTAGAGCAGTTCTTC. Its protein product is CASSELTSGVEQFF.

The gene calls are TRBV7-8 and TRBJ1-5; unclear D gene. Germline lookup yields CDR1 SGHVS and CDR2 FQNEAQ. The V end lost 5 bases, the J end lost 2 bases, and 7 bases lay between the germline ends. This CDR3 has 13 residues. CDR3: CASSRIGNQPQHF. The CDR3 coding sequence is TGTGCCAGCAGCCGTATAGGCAATCAGCCCCAGCATTTT.

The CDR3 spells CAISGQGTGELFF. The CDR3 DNA reads as TGTGCCATCAGCGGACAGGGAACCGGGGAGCTGTTTTTT. The V gene is TRBV10-3, the J gene TRBJ2-2; 8 bases line up with TRBD1. This CDR3 spans 13 amino acids. J was trimmed by 5 bases and V by 6 bases; bases with no gene match: 2. Germline V gives CDR1 ENHRY, CDR2 SYGVKD.

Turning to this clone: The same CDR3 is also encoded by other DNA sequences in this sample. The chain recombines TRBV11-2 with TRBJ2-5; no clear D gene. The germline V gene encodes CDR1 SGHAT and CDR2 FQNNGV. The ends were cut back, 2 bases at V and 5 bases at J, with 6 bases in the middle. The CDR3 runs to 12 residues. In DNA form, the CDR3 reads TGTGCCAGCAGCTTAATATCGGAGACCCAGTACTTC. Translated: CASSLISETQYF.

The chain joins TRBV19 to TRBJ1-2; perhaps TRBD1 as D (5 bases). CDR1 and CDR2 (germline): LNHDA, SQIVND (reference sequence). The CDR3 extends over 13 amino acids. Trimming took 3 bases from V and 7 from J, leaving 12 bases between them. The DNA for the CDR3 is TGTGCCAGTAGTATGTCCGCGGGGGGTGGCTACACCTTC. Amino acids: CASSMSAGGGYTF.

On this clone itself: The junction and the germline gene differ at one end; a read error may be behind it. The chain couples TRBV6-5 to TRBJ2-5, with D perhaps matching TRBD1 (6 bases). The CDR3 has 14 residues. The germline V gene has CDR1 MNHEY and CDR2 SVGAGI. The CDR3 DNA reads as TGTGCCAGCAAAAGGGGGTGGGGGCAAGAAACCCAGTACTTC. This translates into CASKRGWGQETQYF.

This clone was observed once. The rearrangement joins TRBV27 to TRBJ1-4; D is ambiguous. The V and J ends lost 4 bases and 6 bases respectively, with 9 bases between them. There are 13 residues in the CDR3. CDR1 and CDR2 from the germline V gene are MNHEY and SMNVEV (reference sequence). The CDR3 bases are TGTGCCAGCAGTTCGTCGAGGGATGAAAAACTGTTTTTT. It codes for CASSSSRDEKLFF.

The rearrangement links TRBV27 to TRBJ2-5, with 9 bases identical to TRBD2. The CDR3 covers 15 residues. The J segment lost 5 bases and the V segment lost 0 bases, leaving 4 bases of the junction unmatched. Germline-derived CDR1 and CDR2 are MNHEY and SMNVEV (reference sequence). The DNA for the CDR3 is TGTGCCAGCAGTTTATCGCGGGGGGGGTTGGAGACCCAGTACTTC. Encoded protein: CASSLSRGGLETQYF.

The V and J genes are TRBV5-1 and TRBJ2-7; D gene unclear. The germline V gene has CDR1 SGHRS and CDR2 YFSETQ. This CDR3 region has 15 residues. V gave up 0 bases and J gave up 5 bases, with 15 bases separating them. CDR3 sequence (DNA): TGCGCCAGCAGCTTGGCAAGCATTCTGAACGACGAGCAGTACTTC. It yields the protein CASSLASILNDEQYF. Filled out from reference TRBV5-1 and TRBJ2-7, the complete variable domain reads KAGVTQTPRYLIKTRGQQVTLSCSPISGHRSVSWYQQTPGQGLQFLFEYFSETQRNKGNFPGRFSGRQFSNSRSEMNVSTLELGDSALYLCASSLASILNDEQYFGPGTRLTVT.

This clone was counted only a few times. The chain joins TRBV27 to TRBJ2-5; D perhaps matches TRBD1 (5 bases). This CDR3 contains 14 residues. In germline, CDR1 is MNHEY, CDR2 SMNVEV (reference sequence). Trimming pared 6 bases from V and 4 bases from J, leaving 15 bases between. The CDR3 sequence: CASSPGYWGETQYF. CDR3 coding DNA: TGTGCCAGCAGCCCAGGGTACTGGGGAGAGACCCAGTACTTC.

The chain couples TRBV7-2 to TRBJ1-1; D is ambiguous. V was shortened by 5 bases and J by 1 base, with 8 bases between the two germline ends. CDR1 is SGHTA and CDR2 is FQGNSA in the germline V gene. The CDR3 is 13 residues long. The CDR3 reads CASSPPGNTEAFF. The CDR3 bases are TGTGCCAGCAGCCCCCCAGGGAACACTGAAGCTTTCTTT.

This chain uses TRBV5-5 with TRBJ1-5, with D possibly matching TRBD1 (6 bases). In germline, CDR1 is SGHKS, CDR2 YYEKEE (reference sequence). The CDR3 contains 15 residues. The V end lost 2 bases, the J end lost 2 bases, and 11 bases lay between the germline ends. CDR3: CASSFGTTGNQPQHF. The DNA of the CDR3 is TGTGCCAGCAGCTTTGGGACAACGGGCAATCAGCCCCAGCATTTT.

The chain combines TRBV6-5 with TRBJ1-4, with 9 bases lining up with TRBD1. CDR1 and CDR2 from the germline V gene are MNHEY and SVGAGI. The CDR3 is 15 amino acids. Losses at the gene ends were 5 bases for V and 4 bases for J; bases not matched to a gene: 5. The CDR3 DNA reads TGTGCCAGCAGTGGCGGACAGGGGAATAATGAAAAACTGTTTTTT. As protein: CASSGGQGNNEKLFF.

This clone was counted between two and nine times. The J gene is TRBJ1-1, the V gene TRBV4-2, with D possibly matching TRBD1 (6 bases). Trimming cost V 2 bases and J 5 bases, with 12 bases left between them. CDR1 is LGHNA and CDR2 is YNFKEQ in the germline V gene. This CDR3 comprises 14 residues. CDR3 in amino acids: CASSQTGRNTEAFF. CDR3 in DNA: TGTGCCAGCAGCCAAACAGGGCGGAATACTGAAGCTTTCTTT.

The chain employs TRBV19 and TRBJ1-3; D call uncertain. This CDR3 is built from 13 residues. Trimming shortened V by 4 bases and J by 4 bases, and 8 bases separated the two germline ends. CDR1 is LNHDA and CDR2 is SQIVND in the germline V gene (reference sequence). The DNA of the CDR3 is TGTGCCAGTAGTAAGCCGGGAGGAAACACCATATATTTT. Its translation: CASSKPGGNTIYF.

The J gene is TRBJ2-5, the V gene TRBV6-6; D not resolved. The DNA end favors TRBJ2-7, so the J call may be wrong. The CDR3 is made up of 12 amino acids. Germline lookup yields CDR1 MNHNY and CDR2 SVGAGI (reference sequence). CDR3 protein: CASSYKEYEQYF. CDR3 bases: TGTGCCAGCAGTTACAAGGAGTACGAGCAGTACTTC.

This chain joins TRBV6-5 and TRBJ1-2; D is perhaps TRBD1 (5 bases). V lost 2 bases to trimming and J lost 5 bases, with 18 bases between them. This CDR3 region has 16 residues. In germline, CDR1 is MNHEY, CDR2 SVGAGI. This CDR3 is CASSYRRFGTHYGYTF. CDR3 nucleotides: TGTGCCAGCAGTTACCGAAGATTCGGGACTCATTATGGCTACACCTTC.

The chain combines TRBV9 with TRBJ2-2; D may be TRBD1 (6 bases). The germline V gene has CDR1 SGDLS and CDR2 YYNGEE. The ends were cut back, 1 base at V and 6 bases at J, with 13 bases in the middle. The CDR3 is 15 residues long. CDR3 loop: CASSVIQGEAGELFF. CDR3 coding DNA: TGTGCCAGCAGCGTAATACAGGGAGAAGCCGGGGAGCTGTTTTTT.